This T cell receptor (beta chain) was obtained from a study of T cells in Graves' hyperthyroidism and ophthalmopathy. Turning to the study itself: The authors collected peripheral blood at initial diagnosis, before any treatment.

Patients aged 18 to 65 with hyperthyroidism were newly diagnosed, with duration under 2 months. Clinicians diagnosed patients from clinical symptoms, serum thyroxine and TRAb, thyroid ultrasound and orbital computed tomography. J was trimmed by 4 bases and V by 10 bases; bases with no gene match: 27. CDR1 is MNHNS, CDR2 SASEGT, per germline. The CDR3 has 21 amino acids. TCR beta CDR3 regions were amplified from RNA transcripts. First-round RT-PCR with HTBI primers amplified the TCR CDR3 region. TCRdb passed the multiplex PCR reads through MiXCR, listing each CDR3 protein once. The sample contains approximately 600,000 distinct CDR3 sequences, about 15% of which appear only once. This clonotype was observed many times.

The sequence was collected from a woman aged 25 to 45 with Graves' hyperthyroidism that later progressed to Graves' ophthalmopathy. What was sequenced was blood. The chain has TRBV6-1 and TRBJ2-3; 12 bases align to TRBD2. The CDR3 spells CATRKGAASGRDDGPPDTQYF. In DNA form, the CDR3 reads TGTGCCACCCGAAAGGGGGCGGCTAGCGGGAGGGACGATGGTCCGCCAGATACGCAGTATTTT.